A selection of T cell receptor beta chains follows, all from one sample in a study of shared clonotypes between healthy human individuals. Assay: immunoSEQ multiplex PCR; the TCRdb copy retains only in-frame clones and omits some. This sample carries approximately 2,000,000 clones, about nine tenths of them seen once, and the ten largest clones take around 0.38%. The specimen sequenced was naive CD4+ T cells from PBMCs. The receptors originated from a man between 18 and 29 years old in good health. Some clones in this sample may be carry-over from other donors' samples. Both conserved end residues are part of each CDR3. The order of the fields is V gene, CDR3 length, D gene, J gene, clone size, CDR3 protein, CDR3 DNA. A D gene is named only where the DNA matches it firmly. Expanded clones get a size class; other rows say once, few or many, or leave the size out.

TRBV19	12	TRBD2	TRBJ2-1	.	CASRINTGLLFF	TGTGCCAGTAGGATTAATACGGGACTACTGTTCTTC
TRBV5-6	14	.	TRBJ2-5	.	CASSLRVVQETQYF	TGTGCCAGCAGCTTGAGGGTTGTTCAAGAGACCCAGTACTTC
TRBV21-1	16	.	TRBJ2-1	.	CASSKMASGANNEQFF	TGTGCCAGCAGCAAAATGGCTAGCGGAGCTAACAATGAGCAGTTCTTC
TRBV29-1	15	TRBD2	TRBJ2-5	once	CSVPREGTLYETQYF	TGCAGCGTTCCTAGGGAGGGAACCCTCTATGAGACCCAGTACTTC
TRBV6-5	13	.	TRBJ2-3	.	CASSYSRADTQYF	TGTGCCAGCAGTTACTCGCGGGCAGATACGCAGTATTTT
TRBV10-3	14	.	TRBJ1-1	.	CAGETGGRDTEAFF	TGTGCCGGGGAGACAGGAGGACGGGACACTGAAGCTTTCTTT
TRBV29-1	12	.	TRBJ2-7	.	CSAGDGPREQYF	TGCAGCGCCGGGGATGGGCCGCGCGAGCAGTACTTC
TRBV5-1	17	TRBD2	TRBJ2-1	.	CASSLAPLAGGPGEQFF	TGCGCCAGCAGCTTGGCCCCGCTAGCGGGAGGCCCTGGTGAGCAGTTCTTC
TRBV14	17	TRBD1	TRBJ2-3	.	CASSQRTGFLRTDTQYF	TGTGCCAGCAGCCAACGGACAGGGTTCCTGCGCACAGATACGCAGTATTTT
TRBV27	14	.	TRBJ2-3	.	CASPKGFYTDTQYF	TGTGCCAGCCCAAAAGGGTTCTACACAGATACGCAGTATTTT
TRBV11-2	15	TRBD2	TRBJ2-7	.	CASSSLAGGRYEQYF	TGTGCCAGCAGCTCCCTAGCGGGAGGGCGATACGAGCAGTACTTC
TRBV18	15	TRBD1	TRBJ2-1	once	CASSSRDRARNEQFF	TGTGCCAGCTCAAGCCGGGACAGGGCAAGAAATGAGCAGTTCTTC
TRBV5-1	15	TRBD2	TRBJ2-3	.	CASSFLAGGPDTQYF	TGCGCCAGCAGCTTCTTAGCGGGAGGCCCAGATACGCAGTATTTT
TRBV2	16	TRBD1	TRBJ2-2	.	CASTRDRVTNTGELFF	TGTGCCAGCACCCGGGACAGGGTGACGAACACCGGGGAGCTGTTTTTT
TRBV6-5	16	.	TRBJ1-2	.	CASSYVAQHRAYGYTF	TGTGCCAGCAGTTACGTAGCACAGCACAGGGCCTATGGCTACACCTTC
TRBV5-5	15	.	TRBJ1-2	.	CASSPQAREAYGYTF	TGTGCCAGCAGCCCGCAGGCTAGGGAGGCCTATGGCTACACCTTC
TRBV23-1	16	TRBD2	TRBJ2-1	.	CASSQSGLLRNNEQFF	TGCGCCAGCAGTCAATCGGGACTACTCAGGAACAATGAGCAGTTCTTC
TRBV11-2	13	.	TRBJ2-7	.	CASSNTGFHEQYF	TGTGCCAGCAGCAACACAGGGTTCCACGAGCAGTACTTC
TRBV27	15	TRBD1	TRBJ1-2	.	CASTSSGTDKYGYTF	TGTGCCAGCACCTCTTCCGGGACAGATAAATATGGCTACACCTTC
TRBV28	13	.	TRBJ1-1	.	CASINPPGTEAFF	TGTGCCAGCATTAACCCGCCGGGCACTGAAGCTTTCTTT
TRBV7-9	17	TRBD2	TRBJ2-5	.	CASSGAGTSGFQETQYF	TGTGCCAGCAGCGGAGCCGGGACTAGCGGTTTCCAAGAGACCCAGTACTTC
TRBV28	13	TRBD1	TRBJ1-2	.	CATPGQGAFGYTF	TGTGCCACCCCCGGGCAGGGGGCTTTCGGCTACACCTTC
TRBV5-5	14	.	TRBJ2-7	.	CASSLVAGTYEQYF	TGTGCCAGCAGCTTGGTGGCAGGGACCTACGAGCAGTACTTC
TRBV6-5	12	.	TRBJ1-1	few	CASSRDNTEAFF	TGTGCCAGCAGTAGAGATAACACTGAAGCTTTCTTT
TRBV29-1	14	.	TRBJ1-1	.	CSVVWWAVNTEAFF	TGCAGCGTTGTCTGGTGGGCAGTAAACACTGAAGCTTTCTTT
TRBV11-2	14	.	TRBJ1-1	.	CASSLQGWNTEAFF	TGTGCCAGCAGCTTACAGGGATGGAACACTGAAGCTTTCTTT
TRBV2	14	.	TRBJ1-3	.	CASRGQRVGNTIYF	TGTGCCAGCAGGGGACAAAGAGTTGGAAACACCATATATTTT
TRBV6-1	16	.	TRBJ1-2	.	CASSEASYGGYYGYTF	TGTGCCAGCAGTGAAGCTTCTTACGGAGGGTACTATGGCTACACCTTC
TRBV28	15	.	TRBJ2-7	.	CASSPLRSYSYEQYF	TGTGCCAGCAGTCCTTTACGCAGCTATTCCTACGAGCAGTACTTC
TRBV6-5	11	.	TRBJ1-2	.	CASKGMGGYTF	TGTGCCAGCAAGGGTATGGGTGGCTACACCTTC
TRBV7-2	14	.	TRBJ2-3	.	CASSLPGRVDTQYF	TGTGCCAGCAGCTTACCAGGGCGGGTAGATACGCAGTATTTT
TRBV19	14	TRBD2	TRBJ2-7	.	CASRGASGTYEQYF	TGTGCCAGTAGGGGGGCTAGCGGGACCTACGAGCAGTACTTC
TRBV7-6	12	.	TRBJ2-5	.	CASSPPAETQYF	TGTGCCAGCAGCCCTCCCGCCGAGACCCAGTACTTC
TRBV20-1	11	.	TRBJ1-1	.	CSASPGEGAFF	TGCAGTGCTAGTCCGGGGGAAGGGGCTTTCTTT
TRBV4-1	18	.	TRBJ2-7	.	CASTFLPRGQGSSYEQYF	TGCGCCAGCACTTTCCTTCCCCGGGGGCAGGGAAGCTCCTACGAGCAGTACTTC
TRBV15	15	TRBD1	TRBJ2-7	.	CATSRVGQGIVEQYF	TGTGCCACCAGCAGGGTTGGACAGGGAATCGTCGAGCAGTACTTC
TRBV9	15	.	TRBJ2-7	.	CASSVGITTAYEQYF	TGTGCCAGCAGCGTAGGTATTACGACCGCCTACGAGCAGTACTTC
TRBV18	17	.	TRBJ1-1	.	CASSPYLDRIGDTEAFF	TGTGCCAGCTCACCTTACCTTGACAGGATTGGCGACACTGAAGCTTTCTTT
TRBV6-5	12	.	TRBJ2-2	.	CASSYRSGELFF	TGTGCCAGCAGTTACAGGTCCGGGGAGCTGTTTTTT
TRBV5-1	16	.	TRBJ1-1	.	CASQSGAALLNTEAFF	TGCGCCAGCCAATCAGGGGCAGCCCTGCTGAACACTGAAGCTTTCTTT
TRBV6-4	14	.	TRBJ1-2	.	CASSDTWGAYGYTF	TGTGCCAGCAGTGATACGTGGGGGGCGTATGGCTACACCTTC
TRBV14	14	.	TRBJ2-2	.	CASSQDLWAGELFF	TGTGCCAGCAGCCAAGATCTATGGGCCGGGGAGCTGTTTTTT
TRBV7-3	13	.	TRBJ2-3	.	CASSARSTDTQYF	TGTGCCAGCAGCGCTCGAAGCACAGATACGCAGTATTTT
TRBV5-8	14	TRBD2	TRBJ2-3	.	CASSLREGTDTQYF	TGTGCCAGCTCCCTCCGGGAGGGGACAGATACGCAGTATTTT
TRBV4-1	17	.	TRBJ1-5	.	CASSLRGGADSNQPQHF	TGCGCCAGCAGCCTGAGGGGGGGGGCGGATAGCAATCAGCCCCAGCATTTT
TRBV28	13	.	TRBJ1-1	.	CASSPLHNTEAFF	TGTGCCAGCAGCCCCCTACACAACACTGAAGCTTTCTTT
TRBV4-3	15	.	TRBJ2-7	.	CASSQVAGRSYEQYF	TGCGCCAGCAGCCAAGTGGCAGGGAGATCATACGAGCAGTACTTC
TRBV6-5	14	.	TRBJ1-3	.	CASSRAVAGNTIYF	TGTGCCAGCAGCCGAGCGGTAGCGGGAAACACCATATATTTT
TRBV7-2	15	.	TRBJ2-7	.	CASTPMVGSEGEQYF	TGTGCCAGCACCCCGATGGTGGGTAGCGAAGGCGAGCAGTACTTC
TRBV4-2	14	.	TRBJ1-6	.	CASSQGRDNSPLHF	TGTGCCAGCAGCCAAGGAAGGGATAATTCACCCCTCCACTTT
TRBV18	15	TRBD1	TRBJ2-3	.	CASSPLDRDTDTQYF	TGTGCCAGCTCACCCCTGGACAGGGATACAGATACGCAGTATTTT
TRBV29-1	14	TRBD1	TRBJ2-1	.	CSVSRAQGDSEQFF	TGCAGCGTTAGCCGGGCCCAGGGGGACAGTGAGCAGTTCTTC
TRBV18	14	TRBD1	TRBJ1-2	once	CASSPGQGAHGYTF	TGTGCCAGCTCACCAGGACAGGGGGCACATGGCTACACCTTC
TRBV4-3	16	TRBD2	TRBJ2-7	once	CASSQEKNGRALEQYF	TGCGCCAGCAGCCAAGAAAAAAACGGGAGGGCCCTCGAGCAGTACTTC
TRBV7-9	15	.	TRBJ1-1	.	CASSLGSGVGTEAFF	TGTGCCAGCAGCTTAGGCTCCGGGGTTGGCACTGAAGCTTTCTTT
TRBV5-1	13	.	TRBJ2-1	.	CASSLDPRNEQFF	TGCGCCAGCAGCTTGGACCCTCGCAATGAGCAGTTCTTC
TRBV6-6	16	.	TRBJ2-7	.	CASSYSGRRVSIEQYF	TGTGCCAGCAGTTACTCCGGCAGGAGGGTATCGATCGAGCAGTACTTC
TRBV6-1	13	.	TRBJ1-2	.	CASSEVRSYGYTF	TGTGCCAGCAGTGAAGTCCGCAGCTATGGCTACACCTTC
TRBV7-9	13	.	TRBJ2-1	.	CASSHRGYNEQFF	TGTGCCAGCAGCCATCGGGGGTACAATGAGCAGTTCTTC
TRBV7-9	13	.	TRBJ1-1	.	CASSGDRNTEAFF	TGTGCCAGCAGCGGGGACCGGAACACTGAAGCTTTCTTT